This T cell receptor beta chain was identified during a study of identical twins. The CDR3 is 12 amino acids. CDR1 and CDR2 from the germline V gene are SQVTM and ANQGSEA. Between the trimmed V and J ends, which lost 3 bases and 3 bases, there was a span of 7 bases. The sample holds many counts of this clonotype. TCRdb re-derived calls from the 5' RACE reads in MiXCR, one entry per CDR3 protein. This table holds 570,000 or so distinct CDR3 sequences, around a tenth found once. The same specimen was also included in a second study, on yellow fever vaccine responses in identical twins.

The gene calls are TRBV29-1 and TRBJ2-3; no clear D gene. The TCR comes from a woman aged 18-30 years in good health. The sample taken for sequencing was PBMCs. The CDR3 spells CSVDRGTDTQYF. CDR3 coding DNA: TGCAGCGTTGACCGAGGTACAGATACGCAGTATTTT.